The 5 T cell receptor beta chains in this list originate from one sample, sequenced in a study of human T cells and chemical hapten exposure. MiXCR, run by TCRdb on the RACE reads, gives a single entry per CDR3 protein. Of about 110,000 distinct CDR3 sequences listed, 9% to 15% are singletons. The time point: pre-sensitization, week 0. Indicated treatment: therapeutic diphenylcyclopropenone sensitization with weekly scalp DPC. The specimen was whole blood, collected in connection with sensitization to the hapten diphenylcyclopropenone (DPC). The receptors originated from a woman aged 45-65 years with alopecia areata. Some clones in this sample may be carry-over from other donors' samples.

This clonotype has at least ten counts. In nucleotides, the CDR3 is TGTGCCAGCAGCTCAGCGGGGCAACCCACTGAAGCTTTCTTT. Translating it yields CASSSAGQPTEAFF. The chain joins TRBV7-9 to TRBJ1-1; D might be TRBD1 (5 bases). Trimming shortened V by 4 bases and J by 4 bases, and 13 bases separated the two germline ends. The CDR3 extends over 14 amino acids. Germline V gene data show CDR1 as SEHNR and CDR2 as FQNEAQ (reference sequence).

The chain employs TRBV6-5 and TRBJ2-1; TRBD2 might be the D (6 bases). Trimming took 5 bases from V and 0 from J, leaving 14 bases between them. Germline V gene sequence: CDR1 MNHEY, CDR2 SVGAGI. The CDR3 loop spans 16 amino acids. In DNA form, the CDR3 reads TGTGCCAGCAGTGTCAGCGGGTCTTTCTCCTACAATGAGCAGTTCTTC. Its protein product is CASSVSGSFSYNEQFF.

The CDR3 DNA reads as TGTGCCAGCCGGGCTCGGACAGGGCGGATTTCACCCCTCCACTTT. It codes for CASRARTGRISPLHF. The chain links TRBV6-5 to TRBJ1-6; 8 bases fit TRBD1. Germline V gives CDR1 MNHEY, CDR2 SVGAGI. The CDR3 totals 15 residues. After removal of 8 bases from V and 9 bases from J, the junction contained 12 bases not matched to a gene.

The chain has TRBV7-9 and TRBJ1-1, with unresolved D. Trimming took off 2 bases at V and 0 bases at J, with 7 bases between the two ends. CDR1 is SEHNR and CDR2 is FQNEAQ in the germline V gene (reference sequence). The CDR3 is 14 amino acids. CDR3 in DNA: TGTGCCAGCAGCTTAATGGCGGTGAACACTGAAGCTTTCTTT. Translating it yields CASSLMAVNTEAFF. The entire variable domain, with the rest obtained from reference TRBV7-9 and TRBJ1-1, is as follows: DTGVSQNPRHKITKRGQNVTFRCDPISEHNRLYWYRQTLGQGPEFLTYFQNEAQLEKSRLLSDRFSAERPKGSFSTLEIQRTEQGDSAMYLCASSLMAVNTEAFFGQGTRLTVV.

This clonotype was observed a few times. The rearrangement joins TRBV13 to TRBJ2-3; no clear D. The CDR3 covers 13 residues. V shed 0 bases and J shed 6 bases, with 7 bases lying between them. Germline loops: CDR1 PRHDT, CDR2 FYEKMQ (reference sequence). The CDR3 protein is CASSLGPSDTQYF. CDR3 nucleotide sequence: TGTGCCAGCAGCTTAGGCCCCAGCGATACGCAGTATTTT. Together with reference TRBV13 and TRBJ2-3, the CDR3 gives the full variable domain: AAGVIQSPRHLIKEKRETATLKCYPIPRHDTVYWYQQGPGQDPQFLISFYEKMQSDKGSIPDRFSAQQFSDYHSELNMSSLELGDSALYFCASSLGPSDTQYFGPGTRLTVL.